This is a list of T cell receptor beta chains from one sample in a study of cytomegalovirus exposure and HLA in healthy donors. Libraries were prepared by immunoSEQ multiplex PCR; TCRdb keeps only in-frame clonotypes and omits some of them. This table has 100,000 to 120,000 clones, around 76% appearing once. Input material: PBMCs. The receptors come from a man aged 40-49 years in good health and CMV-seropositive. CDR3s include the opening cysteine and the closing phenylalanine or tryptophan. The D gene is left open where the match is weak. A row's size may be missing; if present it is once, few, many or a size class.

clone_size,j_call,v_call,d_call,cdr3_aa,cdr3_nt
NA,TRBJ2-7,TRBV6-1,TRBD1,CASSEAMGQGSVYEQYF,TGTGCCAGCAGTGAAGCTATGGGACAGGGCTCCGTCTACGAGCAGTACTTC
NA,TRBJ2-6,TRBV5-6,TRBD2,CASSFLAGVSGANGLTF,TGTGCCAGCAGCTTCTTAGCGGGAGTATCTGGGGCCAACGGCCTGACTTTC
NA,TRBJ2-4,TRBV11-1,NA,CASSLGRAKNSQYF,TGTGCCAGCAGCTTAGGACGAGCCAAAAACAGTCAGTACTTC
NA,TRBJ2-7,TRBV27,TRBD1,CASSAGGPYEQYF,TGTGCCAGCAGTGCAGGGGGCCCCTACGAGCAGTACTTC
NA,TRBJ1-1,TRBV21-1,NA,CASSIPPGDTEAFF,TGTGCCAGCAGCATTCCGCCAGGGGACACTGAAGCTTTCTTT
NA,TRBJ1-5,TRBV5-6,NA,CASSHQGFNQPQHF,TGTGCCAGCAGCCACCAGGGGTTCAATCAGCCCCAGCATTTT
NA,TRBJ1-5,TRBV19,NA,CASTQREGPQPQHF,TGTGCCAGTACCCAGAGAGAGGGCCCTCAGCCCCAGCATTTT
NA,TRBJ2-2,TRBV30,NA,CAWSVGRVDTGELFF,TGTGCCTGGAGTGTAGGCAGGGTGGACACCGGGGAGCTGTTTTTT
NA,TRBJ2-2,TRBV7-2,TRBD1,CASSLGTGLTTGELFF,TGTGCCAGCAGCTTAGGGACAGGGTTAACCACCGGGGAGCTGTTTTTT
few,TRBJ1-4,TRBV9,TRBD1,CASSGQGEKLFF,TGTGCCAGCTCCGGACAGGGTGAAAAACTGTTTTTT
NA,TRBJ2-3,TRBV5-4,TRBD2,CASSFFGGARDTQYF,TGTGCCAGCAGCTTTTTCGGGGGGGCTAGAGATACGCAGTATTTT
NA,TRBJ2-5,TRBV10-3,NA,CATELGGTQYF,TGTGCCACGGAGTTGGGAGGGACCCAGTACTTC
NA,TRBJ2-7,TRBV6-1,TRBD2,CASISGLAGIDEQYF,TGTGCCAGCATCAGCGGACTAGCGGGAATTGACGAGCAGTACTTC
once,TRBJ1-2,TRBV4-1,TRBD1,CASSPQGVELYGYTF,TGCGCCAGCAGCCCCCAGGGGGTGGAATTATATGGCTACACCTTC
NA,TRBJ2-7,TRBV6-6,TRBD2,CASSNGLAGSLNEQYF,TGTGCCAGCAGTAACGGACTAGCGGGAAGTCTGAACGAGCAGTACTTC
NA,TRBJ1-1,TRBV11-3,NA,CASSLQGNTEAFF,TGTGCCAGCAGCTTGCAGGGGAACACTGAAGCTTTCTTT
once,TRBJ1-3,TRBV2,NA,CASSAGYSGNTIYF,TGTGCCAGCAGCGCAGGGTACTCTGGAAACACCATATATTTT
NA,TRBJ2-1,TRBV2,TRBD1,CASSPGTGYNEQFF,TGTGCCAGCAGTCCCGGGACAGGGTACAATGAGCAGTTCTTC
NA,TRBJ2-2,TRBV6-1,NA,CASRNGGSPAELFF,TGTGCCAGCAGAAACGGAGGCTCCCCCGCGGAGCTGTTTTTT
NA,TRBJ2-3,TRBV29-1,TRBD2,CSVTGGIAGLMVADTQYF,TGCAGCGTTACCGGGGGGATAGCGGGACTCATGGTGGCAGATACGCAGTATTTT
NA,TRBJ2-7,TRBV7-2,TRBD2,CASSLRGYERGAPYEQYF,TGTGCCAGCAGCTTACGGGGGTACGAGCGGGGGGCCCCCTACGAGCAGTACTTC
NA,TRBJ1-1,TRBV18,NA,CASSPGATEAFF,TGTGCCAGCTCACCAGGGGCCACTGAAGCTTTCTTT
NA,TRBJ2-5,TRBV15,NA,CATGRAWGGPQETQYF,TGTGCCACCGGCAGAGCCTGGGGCGGACCCCAAGAGACCCAGTACTTC
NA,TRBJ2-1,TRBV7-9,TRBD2,CASSSGTSGGRNEQFF,TGTGCCAGCAGCTCCGGGACTAGCGGGGGGAGAAATGAGCAGTTCTTC
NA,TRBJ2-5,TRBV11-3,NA,CASSLGTPGSGQETQYF,TGTGCCAGCAGCTTAGGGACCCCGGGAAGCGGGCAAGAGACCCAGTACTTC
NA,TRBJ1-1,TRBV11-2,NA,CASSESVAANTEAFF,TGTGCCAGCAGCGAGTCTGTGGCGGCGAACACTGAAGCTTTCTTT
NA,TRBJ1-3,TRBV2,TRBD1,CASNRDRSPGNTIYF,TGTGCCAGCAACCGGGACAGATCTCCCGGAAACACCATATATTTT
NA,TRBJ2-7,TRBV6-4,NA,CASSDSLPEDEQYF,TGTGCCAGCAGTGACTCTCTTCCAGAGGACGAGCAGTACTTC
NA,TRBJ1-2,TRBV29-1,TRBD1,CSVGGGQGSGYTF,TGCAGCGTTGGAGGAGGACAGGGAAGTGGCTACACCTTC